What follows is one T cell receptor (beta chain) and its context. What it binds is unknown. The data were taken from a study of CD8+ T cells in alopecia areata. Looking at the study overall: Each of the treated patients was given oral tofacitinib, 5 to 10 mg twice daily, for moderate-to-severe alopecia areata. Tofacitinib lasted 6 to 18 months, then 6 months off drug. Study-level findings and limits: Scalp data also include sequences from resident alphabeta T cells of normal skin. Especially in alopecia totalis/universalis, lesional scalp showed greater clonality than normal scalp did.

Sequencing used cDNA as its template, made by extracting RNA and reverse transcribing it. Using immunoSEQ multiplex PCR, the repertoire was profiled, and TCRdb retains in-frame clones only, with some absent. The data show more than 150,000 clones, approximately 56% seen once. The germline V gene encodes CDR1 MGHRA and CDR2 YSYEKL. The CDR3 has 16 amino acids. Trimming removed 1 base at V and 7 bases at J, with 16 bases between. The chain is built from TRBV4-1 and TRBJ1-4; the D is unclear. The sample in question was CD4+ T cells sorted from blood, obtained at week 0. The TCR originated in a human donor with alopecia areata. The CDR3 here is CASSQVSGADGEKLFF. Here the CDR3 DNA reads TGCGCCAGCAGCCAAGTCTCAGGCGCCGACGGTGAAAAACTGTTTTTT.